This T cell receptor (beta chain) comes out of a study of Graves' ophthalmopathy and Graves' hyperthyroidism. This clonotype was seen ten or more times. Transcripts of RNA were the source for amplifying TCR beta CDR3 regions. An opening RT-PCR round employed HTBI primers and preceded a second-round multiplex PCR. MiXCR, applied by TCRdb to the multiplex PCR reads, yields one record per CDR3 protein. The profile covers about 400,000 distinct CDR3 sequences, with around 16% appearing a single time and about 1.4% taken by the ten largest. The specimen was peripheral blood. The clonotype was recovered from a woman aged 18-35 years with Graves' ophthalmopathy.

The CDR3 nucleotides are TGTGCCGGCACCCCTGGGCAGGGGAGACTGTCCCAGCATTTT. Translating gives CAGTPGQGRLSQHF. The chain uses TRBV28 and TRBJ1-5; weak D call: TRBD1 (6 bases). The V end was cut by 11 bases, the J end by 11 bases, with 25 bases between. Germline CDR1 is MDHEN and CDR2 is SYDVKM. The CDR3 is made up of 14 amino acids.